A single sample is the source of the 23 T cell receptor beta chains below, sequenced in a study of T cell changes during pregnancy in multiple sclerosis. Only in-frame clones appear in the TCRdb table, and some are missing; sequencing was by immunoSEQ multiplex PCR. Among tens of thousands of clones, around 92% were seen once, and the ten largest hold approximately 0.72%. This specimen consisted of CD4+ T cells from peripheral blood mononuclear cells, obtained in the third trimester of pregnancy. These receptors came from a female donor with multiple sclerosis, enrolled in a pregnancy study.

This rearrangement joins TRBV6-1 to TRBJ1-3, with no clear D. Deletions cut 7 bases from V and 1 base from J, with 11 bases between. The CDR3 spans 14 residues. Germline V gene sequence: CDR1 MNHNS, CDR2 SASEGT. The CDR3 bases are TGTGCCAGCATTAGCTACGGGTCTGGAAACACCATATATTTT. Protein sequence: CASISYGSGNTIYF.

The CDR3 DNA is TGTGCCAGCAGCGTCGGGAGTACAGTGAACACCGGGGAGCTGTTTTTT. Translation: CASSVGSTVNTGELFF. This rearrangement joins TRBV9 to TRBJ2-2, with D possibly matching TRBD2 (6 bases). CDR1 and CDR2 (germline): SGDLS, YYNGEE. V was trimmed by 2 bases and J by 1 base, leaving 12 bases between them. This CDR3 spans 16 amino acids.

The chain couples TRBV7-9 to TRBJ2-4, with D possibly matching TRBD1 (7 bases). The CDR3 contains 15 residues. Trimming cost V 5 bases and J 3 bases, with 14 bases left between them. Germline V lookup: CDR1 SEHNR, CDR2 FQNEAQ (reference sequence). The CDR3 sequence is CASSPAGQFKNIQYF. The CDR3, as DNA: TGTGCCAGCAGCCCCGCGGGACAGTTCAAAAACATTCAGTACTTC.

V is TRBV5-1 and J is TRBJ2-3, with a weak D call TRBD1 (5 bases). V was cut by 4 bases and J by 2 bases, with 14 bases left in between. The CDR3 is 15 residues long. CDR1 and CDR2 from the germline V gene are SGHRS and YFSETQ. The CDR3 DNA reads TGCGCCAGCAGCCAGAAGGGGTCCGCCACAGATACGCAGTATTTT. Its protein product is CASSQKGSATDTQYF. Combining the CDR3 with reference TRBV5-1 and TRBJ2-3 gives the whole variable domain KAGVTQTPRYLIKTRGQQVTLSCSPISGHRSVSWYQQTPGQGLQFLFEYFSETQRNKGNFPGRFSGRQFSNSRSEMNVSTLELGDSALYLCASSQKGSATDTQYFGPGTRLTVL.

This clone was recorded once. At one boundary the junction diverges from the germline segment, which might be a read error. This chain joins TRBV5-1 and TRBJ1-5; 8 bases are shared with TRBD1. The CDR3 consists of 15 residues. Germline V lookup: CDR1 SGHRS, CDR2 YFSETQ. In DNA form, the CDR3 reads TGCGCCAGCAGCTTGGGGACAGGGTGGGATCAGGCCCAGCATTTT. Translation: CASSLGTGWDQAQHF.

This chain uses TRBV19 with TRBJ1-5; weak D call: TRBD1 (6 bases). The V gene's germline CDR1 is LNHDA and CDR2 SQIVND (reference sequence). Trimming took off 6 bases at V and 2 bases at J, with 26 bases between the two ends. The CDR3 covers 19 residues. In DNA, the CDR3 is TGTGCCAGTAGATCGGGGGAAGGGGGGGAGTCCGCCGGCAATCAGCCCCAGCATTTT. Translated: CASRSGEGGESAGNQPQHF.

This chain connects TRBV28 to TRBJ1-5; TRBD1 matches at 8 bases. Germline V gene lookup returns CDR1 MDHEN and CDR2 SYDVKM. There are 14 residues in the CDR3. V was clipped by 6 bases and J by 4 bases; unmatched bases: 5. The CDR3 sequence: CASSLRGPNQPQHF. The CDR3 DNA sequence: TGTGCCAGCAGCCTCAGGGGGCCGAATCAGCCCCAGCATTTT.

V usage is TRBV2 and J usage is TRBJ1-3; D is uncertain. The CDR3 extends over 12 amino acids. Between the trimmed V and J ends, which lost 7 bases and 2 bases, there was a span of 6 bases. Looked up from germline, CDR1 is SNHLY and CDR2 is FYNNEI. This CDR3 reads CASTYTGNTIYF. In DNA, the CDR3 is TGTGCCAGCACGTACACTGGAAACACCATATATTTT.

The chain joins TRBV5-6 to TRBJ2-3, with 10 bases that match TRBD2. Germline V gene data show CDR1 as SGHDT and CDR2 as YYEEEE. The CDR3 has 16 residues. Trimming took 3 bases from V and 3 from J; bases not matched to a gene: 7. CDR3 sequence reads: CASSSPSGSLTDTQYF. CDR3 nucleotide sequence: TGTGCCAGCAGCTCCCCTAGCGGGAGTTTGACAGATACGCAGTATTTT.

The chain joins TRBV28 to TRBJ2-7; 7 nucleotides line up with TRBD1. The CDR3 runs 16 residues. V shed 6 bases and J 2 bases; nucleotides not matched to a gene: 13. CDR1 is MDHEN and CDR2 is SYDVKM in the germline V gene. CDR3 in amino acids: CASRSGRGLYAYEQYF. The DNA of the CDR3 is TGTGCCAGCAGATCCGGAAGGGGGCTCTACGCCTACGAGCAGTACTTC.

The chain employs TRBV5-8 and TRBJ1-2; a possible D gene is TRBD1 (5 bases). Per the germline V gene, CDR1 is SGHTS and CDR2 is YDEGEE. V shed 0 bases and J shed 3 bases, with 9 bases lying between them. The CDR3 is made up of 14 amino acids. The CDR3: CASSLGWGDYGYTF. CDR3 in DNA: TGTGCCAGCAGCTTGGGATGGGGGGACTATGGCTACACCTTC. Variable domain in full (rest from reference TRBV5-8 and TRBJ1-2): EAGVTQSPTHLIKTRGQQATLRCSPISGHTSVYWYQQALGLGLQFLLWYDEGEERNRGNFPPRFSGRQFPNYSSELNVNALELEDSALYLCASSLGWGDYGYTFGSGTRLTVV.

This rearrangement joins TRBV7-3 to TRBJ2-3; 7 positions agree with TRBD1. The CDR3 length is 14 residues. CDR1 is SGHTA and CDR2 is FQGTGA in the germline V gene. J was trimmed by 7 bases and V by 4 bases; bases with no gene match: 8. The CDR3 DNA follows: TGTGCCAGCAGCTCGGGACAGACGGGAAATACGCAGTATTTT. Protein product: CASSSGQTGNTQYF.

The CDR3 sequence: CASSPPSRSYNEQFF. CDR3 coding DNA: TGTGCCAGCTCACCACCTTCCCGCTCCTACAATGAGCAGTTCTTC. V usage is TRBV18 and J usage is TRBJ2-1; D not certain. Between the trimmed V and J ends, which lost 0 bases and 0 bases, there was a span of 6 bases. Germline CDR1 is KGHSH and CDR2 is LQKENI. CDR3 size: 15 residues.

V and J are TRBV5-6 and TRBJ2-2, with TRBD1 matching over 7 bases. The CDR3 length is 15 residues. V gave up 1 base and J gave up 6 bases; unmatched junction bases: 6. Germline V lookup: CDR1 SGHDT, CDR2 YYEEEE. CDR3 loop: CASSLWQGVAGELFF. Here the CDR3 DNA reads TGTGCCAGCAGCTTGTGGCAGGGGGTGGCCGGGGAGCTGTTTTTT.

The chain has TRBV29-1 and TRBJ1-5; 7 bases fit TRBD1. The germline CDR1 and CDR2 sequences are SQVTM and ANQGSEA. V lost 2 bases, J lost 4 bases, and 5 bases stayed unmatched. The CDR3 length is 14 residues. For the CDR3, the DNA is TGCAGCGTTGAAACGGGACAGAAGAATCAGCCCCAGCATTTT. Translating gives CSVETGQKNQPQHF.

This rearrangement joins TRBV18 to TRBJ2-5, with a possible D match to TRBD2 (6 bases). The CDR3 consists of 16 residues. Germline CDR1 and CDR2: KGHSH and LQKENI. Trimming removed 2 bases from V and 2 bases from J, with 15 bases in between. The CDR3 protein is CASSPKEGGGQETQYF. CDR3 in DNA: TGTGCCAGCTCACCAAAGGAGGGAGGAGGTCAAGAGACCCAGTACTTC.

In this sample, this clone turned up once. The genes are TRBV30 and TRBJ2-7; 8 bases are shared with TRBD1. CDR3 length: 12 amino acids. Trimming took 5 bases from V and 3 from J; bases not matched to a gene: 3. CDR1 is GTSNPN, CDR2 SVGIG, per germline (reference sequence). CDR3 in DNA: TGTGCCTGGGGGACAGGCGACTACGAGCAGTACTTC. It codes for CAWGTGDYEQYF.

This clone was seen just once. V usage is TRBV2 and J usage is TRBJ2-7; D remains unclear. The CDR3 is 15 residues long. V was shortened by 4 bases and J by 3 bases, with 16 bases between the two germline ends. From germline, CDR1 is SNHLY and CDR2 FYNNEI. The CDR3 DNA reads as TGTGCCAGCAGTGGAAGGAGTACCTCACTCTACGAGCAGTACTTC. Translating it yields CASSGRSTSLYEQYF.

The V gene is TRBV5-1, the J gene TRBJ2-2; weak D call: TRBD2 (5 bases). The germline CDR1 and CDR2 sequences are SGHRS and YFSETQ. With 5 bases removed from V and 5 bases from J, the gap between germline ends came to 10 bases. This CDR3 comprises 13 residues. This CDR3 reads CASSWGETGELFF. The CDR3 DNA sequence: TGCGCCAGCAGTTGGGGAGAAACCGGGGAGCTGTTTTTT. Looking up the rest from reference TRBV5-1 and TRBJ2-2 gives the full variable domain: KAGVTQTPRYLIKTRGQQVTLSCSPISGHRSVSWYQQTPGQGLQFLFEYFSETQRNKGNFPGRFSGRQFSNSRSEMNVSTLELGDSALYLCASSWGETGELFFGEGSRLTVL.

The V call is TRBV5-1, the J call TRBJ2-2; no definite D call. Germline loops: CDR1 SGHRS, CDR2 YFSETQ. The CDR3 is 14 residues long. V lost 4 bases and J 4 bases, leaving 11 bases between the germline ends. The DNA of the CDR3 is TGCGCCAGCAGCCGGAGTCTGGCCACCGGGGAGCTGTTTTTT. Encoded protein: CASSRSLATGELFF.

V gene TRBV4-1 combines with J gene TRBJ2-1; D gene ambiguous. V was pared by 1 base and J by 9 bases, with 7 bases between. The CDR3 contains 12 residues. Germline assignment: CDR1 MGHRA and CDR2 YSYEKL. DNA of the CDR3: TGCGCCAGCAGCCAAGTCCGCGGTGAGCAGTTCTTC. It codes for CASSQVRGEQFF.

V gene TRBV7-9 combines with J gene TRBJ2-5; TRBD1 matches at 8 bases. J was trimmed by 7 bases and V by 0 bases; bases with no gene match: 4. Germline V gene data show CDR1 as SEHNR and CDR2 as FQNEAQ (reference sequence). The CDR3 length is 14 residues. As DNA, the CDR3 is TGTGCCAGCAGCTTAGCCGCCGGGACAGGGACCCAGTACTTC. Its protein product is CASSLAAGTGTQYF.

This chain uses TRBV7-3 with TRBJ2-1, with 12 bases matching TRBD2. CDR1 is SGHTA, CDR2 FQGTGA, per germline. The ends lost 4 bases at V and 1 base at J; junction bases unmatched: 5. The CDR3 sequence is 17 residues long. The CDR3 bases are TGTGCCAGCAGCTCGCTAGCGGGAGGGCTATCCTACAATGAGCAGTTCTTC. Its translation is CASSSLAGGLSYNEQFF.